The T cell receptor beta chain under discussion was sequenced for a study of post-analysis software for immune sequencing data. Study information: Patients had relapsing-remitting, secondary progressive or progressive-relapsing multiple sclerosis; some lacked subtype. Findings of the study overall: Included in a set of roughly five TRBV segments more frequent in patients than controls were TRBV5-6, TRBV5-1 and TRBV20-1.

TCR beta cDNA libraries included unique molecular identifiers. TCRdb re-analysed the PCR reads in MiXCR, keeping a single row per CDR3 protein. The table lists hundreds of thousands of distinct CDR3 sequences, about a third of them singletons. The CDR3 loop spans 12 amino acids. Turning to this clonotype: Its antigen is undetermined.

Material: blood. V and J are TRBV21-1 and TRBJ1-1; TRBD1 is taken as the D call from the table, unchecked against the DNA. TRBV21-1 is a pseudogene. The receptor comes from a girl between 10 and 17 years old with multiple sclerosis. The CDR3 loop reads CASSRDRTEAFF. The CDR3 coding sequence is TGTGCCAGCAGCAGGGACAGGACTGAAGCTTTCTTT.